The 11 T cell receptor beta chains given below trace back to one sample, sequenced in a study of Ad26.COV2.S vaccination and SARS-CoV-2 variants. Treatment defined: roughly 19 received Ad26.COV2.S at low or high dose, single or two shots; 5 received placebo; per-sample allocation not given. Specimens were obtained on day 63 following the first vaccine or placebo injection. Sequencing was performed with immunoSEQ multiplex PCR; in TCRdb, only in-frame clones are kept and a portion is missing. The data contain fewer than 400,000 clones, roughly 80% of them singletons. The sample here was peripheral blood, taken in a trial of Ad26.COV2.S vaccine versus placebo. These receptors all come from a person aged 18-65 years who received the Ad26.COV2.S COVID-19 vaccine or a placebo.

V is TRBV5-1 and J is TRBJ1-2; the D gene is possibly TRBD1 (5 bases). This CDR3 is built from 14 residues. In germline, CDR1 is SGHRS, CDR2 YFSETQ. Trimming took 0 bases from V and 7 from J, leaving 13 bases between them. Here the CDR3 reads CASSLDRSERGYTF. CDR3 nucleotides: TGCGCCAGCAGCTTGGACAGGTCGGAGCGTGGCTACACCTTC.

This chain uses TRBV3-1 (or the pseudogene TRBV3-2) with TRBJ2-5, with 11 bases that match TRBD2. The CDR3 sequence is 14 residues long. With V trimmed by 3 bases and J by 4 bases, 1 base remained unmatched. Germline V gives CDR1 LGHDT, CDR2 YNNKEL (reference sequence). The DNA for the CDR3 is TGTGCCAGCAGCCAGACTAGCGGGGTAGAGACCCAGTACTTC. This codes for CASSQTSGVETQYF.

In its sample, this clone was seen a few times. The rearrangement links TRBV4-2 to TRBJ1-2; possibly TRBD1 for D (6 bases). Germline V lookup: CDR1 LGHNA, CDR2 YNFKEQ. CDR3 length equals 15 residues. Trimming shortened V by 0 bases and J by 4 bases, and 12 bases separated the two germline ends. The CDR3, as DNA: TGTGCCAGCAGCCAAGATCCAGGGGAGGGCTATGGCTACACCTTC. It encodes CASSQDPGEGYGYTF.

The rearrangement uses TRBV7-3 and TRBJ2-2; D remains ambiguous. Trimming took off 5 bases at V and 4 bases at J, with 5 bases between the two ends. From germline, CDR1 is SGHTA and CDR2 FQGTGA. The CDR3 is made up of 12 amino acids. The CDR3 here is CASSPITGELFF. Written as DNA, the CDR3 is TGTGCCAGCAGCCCGATCACCGGGGAGCTGTTTTTT.

Notes on this clone: At one of its ends the junction is not consistent with the germline gene, which may arise from a read error. The chain joins TRBV27 to TRBJ2-3, with D tentatively TRBD1 or TRBD2 (5 bases each). Germline V gene data show CDR1 as MNHEY and CDR2 as SMNVEV (reference sequence). The CDR3 is 12 residues long. CDR3 sequence: CASSPQSGTSNF. The CDR3 DNA reads TGTGCCAGCAGTCCACAATCCGGGACGTCTAATTTT.

The chain joins TRBV11-2 to TRBJ1-2; tentatively, D is TRBD1 (5 bases). V lost 4 bases and J lost 8, with 26 bases in between. This CDR3 spans 17 amino acids. Germline V gene sequence: CDR1 SGHAT, CDR2 FQNNGV. DNA of the CDR3: TGTGCCAGCAGCTCACCTCGGACGGGGGTACCATCCGTGGGCTACACCTTC. Its protein is CASSSPRTGVPSVGYTF. The full variable domain, completed using reference TRBV11-2 and TRBJ1-2, is EAGVAQSPRYKIIEKRQSVAFWCNPISGHATLYWYQQILGQGPKLLIQFQNNGVVDDSQLPKDRFSAERLKGVDSTLKIQPAKLEDSAVYLCASSSPRTGVPSVGYTFGSGTRLTVV.

The chain has TRBV6-4 and TRBJ2-7, with D perhaps matching TRBD2 (7 bases). The CDR3 covers 18 residues. Germline values: CDR1 MRHNA, CDR2 SNTAGT. V lost 0 bases and J 2 bases, leaving 20 bases between the germline ends. In DNA form, the CDR3 reads TGTGCCAGCAGTGACTCGAAGACCACGGGGGGCGATCCCTACGAGCAGTACTTC. Translation gives CASSDSKTTGGDPYEQYF.

J is TRBJ1-2 and V is TRBV5-1; 9 nucleotides line up with TRBD1. V shed 5 bases, J shed 7 bases, and the junction held 12 bases outside the gene matches. The CDR3 runs 15 residues. CDR1 is SGHRS and CDR2 is YFSETQ in the germline V gene. The CDR3: CASSLATGTGSGYTF. The CDR3 DNA reads as TGCGCCAGCAGTTTAGCTACCGGGACAGGGTCTGGCTACACCTTC.

This clone was picked up one time. The rearrangement links TRBV6-5 to TRBJ2-7, with 8 nucleotides matching TRBD1. With 4 bases clipped from V and 0 bases from J, the junction kept 5 bases outside the gene matches. The CDR3 is 15 residues long. CDR1 and CDR2 from the germline V gene are MNHEY and SVGAGI. CDR3 in DNA: TGTGCCAGCAGTTTAGTACAGGGGGTCTCCTACGAGCAGTACTTC. It translates to CASSLVQGVSYEQYF.

V is TRBV6-4 and J is TRBJ1-5, with a tentative D call TRBD1 (5 bases). The V and J ends lost 3 bases and 7 bases respectively, with 10 bases between them. CDR1 MRHNA and CDR2 SNTAGT come from the germline V gene. The CDR3 sequence is 13 residues long. CDR3: CASSELGGQPQHF. The CDR3 nucleotides read TGTGCCAGCAGTGAGCTGGGGGGACAGCCCCAGCATTTT.

The chain combines TRBV5-6 with TRBJ1-2, with D possibly being TRBD1 (6 bases). Germline loops: CDR1 SGHDT, CDR2 YYEEEE. Trimming removed 7 bases at V and 9 bases at J, with 25 bases between. This CDR3 is built from 15 residues. The CDR3 protein is CASRTFWGRDTRYTF. In DNA, the CDR3 is TGTGCCAGCCGGACTTTCTGGGGGCGAGACACCCGCTACACCTTC.